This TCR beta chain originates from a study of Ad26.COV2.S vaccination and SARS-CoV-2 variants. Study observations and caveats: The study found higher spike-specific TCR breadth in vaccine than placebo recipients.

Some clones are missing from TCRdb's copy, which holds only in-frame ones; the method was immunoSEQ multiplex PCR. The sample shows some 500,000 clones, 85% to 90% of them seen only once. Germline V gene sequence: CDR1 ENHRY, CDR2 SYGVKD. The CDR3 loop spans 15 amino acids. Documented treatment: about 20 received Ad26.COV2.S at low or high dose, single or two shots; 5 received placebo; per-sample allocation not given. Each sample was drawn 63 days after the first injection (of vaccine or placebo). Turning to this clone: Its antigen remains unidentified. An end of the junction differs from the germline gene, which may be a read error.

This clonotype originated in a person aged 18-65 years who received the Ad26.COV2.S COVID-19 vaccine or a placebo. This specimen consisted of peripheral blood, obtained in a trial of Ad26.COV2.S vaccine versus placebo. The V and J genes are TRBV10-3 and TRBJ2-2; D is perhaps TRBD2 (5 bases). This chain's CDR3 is CAISEPRTLAGELFF. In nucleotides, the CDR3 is TGTGCCATCAGTGAGCCACGGACTCTAGCCGGAGAGCTGTTTTTT.